This T cell receptor beta chain originates from a study of CD8+CD57+ T cells in acquired aplastic anemia. Patients selected for sequencing had displayed CD8+CD57+ cell expansion by flow cytometry. Investigators profiled TCR beta VDJ and CDR3 from genomic DNA template. TCRdb analysed the reads with MiXCR anew, one entry per CDR3 protein. The sample yields some 150,000 distinct CDR3 sequences, 47% seen once. CDR1 and CDR2 (germline): WSHSY, SAAADI. The V gene end was trimmed by 10 bases and the J gene end by 0 bases; junction bases not matched to a gene: 10. This CDR3 spans 15 amino acids. This receptor was identified in a human donor with aplastic anemia. V gene TRBV10-2 combines with J gene TRBJ2-5, with TRBD2 matching over 8 bases. The sequenced material came from sorted CD4+, CD8+, or CD8+CD57+ T cells (not recorded which) from PBMCs. This CDR3 is CANTEPAGDQETQYF. The CDR3 region has the DNA TGCGCCAACACTGAGCCAGCGGGGGACCAAGAGACCCAGTACTTC.